Detailed here is one TCR beta chain. Time point given: persistent/refractory GD, antithyroid drugs over 5 years with positive TRAb. Extracted PBMC RNA gave rise to the TCR library. Construction of the TCR beta libraries employed iRepertoire HTBI primers in conjunction with Arm-PCR of CDR3 regions. TCRdb used MiXCR to reprocess the multiplex PCR reads, holding one entry per CDR3 protein. The sample shows 300,000 to 400,000 distinct CDR3 sequences, less than 20% of them seen only once. The CDR3 contains 19 residues. Germline loops: CDR1 DFQATT, CDR2 SNEGSKA (reference sequence). The V end was cut by 3 bases, the J end by 0 bases, with 27 bases between. This record belongs to a study of regulatory T cells in long-lasting Graves disease.

This clonotype originated in a female donor with Graves disease. The chain has TRBV20-1 and TRBJ2-7; D is uncertain. Sequenced material: peripheral blood mononuclear cells (PBMCs), taken when the disease was refractory, from a patient treated with antithyroid drugs. CDR3: CSASERFSIAKTSSYEQYF. CDR3 nucleotides: TGCAGTGCTAGCGAAAGGTTTTCGATCGCAAAAACGAGCTCCTACGAGCAGTACTTC.